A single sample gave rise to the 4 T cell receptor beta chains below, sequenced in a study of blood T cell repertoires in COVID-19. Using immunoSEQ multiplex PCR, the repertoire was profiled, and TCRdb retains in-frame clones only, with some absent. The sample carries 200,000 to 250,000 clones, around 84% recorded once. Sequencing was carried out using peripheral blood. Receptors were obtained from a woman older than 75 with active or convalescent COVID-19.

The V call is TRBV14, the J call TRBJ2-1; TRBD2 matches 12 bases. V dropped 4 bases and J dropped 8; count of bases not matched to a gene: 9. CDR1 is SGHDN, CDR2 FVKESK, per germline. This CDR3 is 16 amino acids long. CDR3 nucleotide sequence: TGTGCCAGCAGCCGTCGACTAGCGGGAGTGGAAGATGAGCAGTTCTTC. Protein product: CASSRRLAGVEDEQFF. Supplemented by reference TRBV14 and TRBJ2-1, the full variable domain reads EAGVTQFPSHSVIEKGQTVTLRCDPISGHDNLYWYRRVMGKEIKFLLHFVKESKQDESGMPNNRFLAERTGGTYSTLKVQPAELEDSGVYFCASSRRLAGVEDEQFFGPGTRLTVL.

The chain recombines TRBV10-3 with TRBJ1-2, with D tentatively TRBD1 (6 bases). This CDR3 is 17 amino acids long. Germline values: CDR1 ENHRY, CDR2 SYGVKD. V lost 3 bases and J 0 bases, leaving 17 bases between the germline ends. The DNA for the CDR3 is TGTGCCATCAGTGACCAGAGGGGGACCACCACTAACTATGGCTACACCTTC. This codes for CAISDQRGTTTNYGYTF.

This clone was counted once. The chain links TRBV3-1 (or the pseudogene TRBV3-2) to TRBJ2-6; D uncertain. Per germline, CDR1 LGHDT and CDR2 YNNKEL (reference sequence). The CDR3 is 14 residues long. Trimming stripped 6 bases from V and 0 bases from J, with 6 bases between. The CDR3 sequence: CASSPNSGANVLTF. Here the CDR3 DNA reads TGTGCCAGCAGTCCTAACTCTGGGGCCAACGTCCTGACTTTC.

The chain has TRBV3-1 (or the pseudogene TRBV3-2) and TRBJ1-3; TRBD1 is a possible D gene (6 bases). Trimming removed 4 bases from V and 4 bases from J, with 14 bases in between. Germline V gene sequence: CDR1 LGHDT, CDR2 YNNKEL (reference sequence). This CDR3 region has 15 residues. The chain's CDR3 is CASSPRGGRGNTIYF. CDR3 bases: TGTGCCAGCAGCCCCCGTGGGGGCCGCGGAAACACCATATATTTT.